This T cell receptor (beta chain) was identified in a study of OX40 agonist ivuxolimab in advanced cancers. Measured with immunoSEQ multiplex PCR; TCRdb has only the in-frame clones, and not every one. The sample yields about 44,000 clones, approximately 83% seen once. V lost 2 bases and J lost 5, with 14 bases in between. The CDR3 totals 15 residues. Per germline, CDR1 SGHDT and CDR2 YYEEEE. Source: CD4+ or CD8+ T cells sorted from blood, taken in a trial of the OX40 agonist ivuxolimab. This TCR derives from an adult with an advanced solid tumor such as melanoma, head and neck, liver or kidney cancer. The chain combines TRBV5-6 with TRBJ2-1; the D is unclear. The CDR3 spells CASSLGRHLNNEQFF. The CDR3 DNA is TGTGCCAGCAGCTTAGGCCGTCACCTTAACAATGAGCAGTTCTTC.